Listed here is a single T cell receptor (beta chain). The data were obtained in a study of blood T cell repertoires in COVID-19. At the level of the study: Acute and convalescent COVID-19 specimens originated in the United States, Italy and Spain. T cells, B-cell-depleted T cells, or PBMCs supplied cDNA or gDNA.

In the source study's methods: Amplified reference gene primers provided the basis for estimating nucleated cell counts. TCRdb's copy holds only in-frame clones and misses some; the assay was immunoSEQ multiplex PCR. V, J and clone size were drawn from that table, and D and trimming were deduced from the DNA. The sample holds tens of thousands of clones, more than 65% seen once. This clonotype originated in a woman older than 75 with active or convalescent COVID-19. The source material was peripheral blood.

Here the CDR3 reads CASRDQAQGVLGTEAFF. CDR3 sequence (DNA): TGTGCCAGCCGCGACCAAGCCCAGGGGGTTTTGGGGACTGAAGCTTTCTTT. The rearrangement joins TRBV19 to TRBJ1-1, with 7 bases that match TRBD1. The J segment lost 5 bases and the V segment lost 9 bases, leaving 21 bases of the junction unmatched. Germline-derived CDR1 and CDR2 are LNHDA and SQIVND (reference sequence). This CDR3 comprises 17 residues. The variable domain in full, with the rest retrieved from reference TRBV19 and TRBJ1-1, is DGGITQSPKYLFRKEGQNVTLSCEQNLNHDAMYWYRQDPGQGLRLIYYSQIVNDFQKGDIAEGYSVSREKKESFPLTVTSAQKNPTAFYLCASRDQAQGVLGTEAFFGQGTRLTVV.